This T cell receptor beta chain came from a study of radiation and T cells in renal cell carcinoma (dated by TCRdb to the early 2020s). The study in broad terms: TCR beta sequencing covered 55 or so samples in total, comprising 25 or so tumors and about 27 peripheral blood samples. The final blood draw was performed at 4 weeks after radiation, at the same time as nephrectomy. Across all 53 samples, several million unique CDR3 nucleotide sequences encoding 2.5 million to 3 million unique CDR3 amino acid sequences were identified.

CDR1 SGHTA and CDR2 FQGTGA are derived from the germline V gene. Deletion took 5 bases off V and 3 bases off J, with a span of 11 bases between the germline ends. Counted from cysteine to phenylalanine, this CDR3 has 13 amino acids. The DNA shown is the 39-base CDR3, in frame from base 1. Beyond this particular receptor, the publication reports: No pretreatment tumor biopsies were available, so the baseline intratumoral presence of clonotypes could not be determined. In blood, the top tumor clonotypes increased between baseline and 2 weeks post-radiation and then shrank by 4 weeks, which suggests that tumor-resident clones expanded only transiently. Blood repertoire dynamics were not followed beyond 4 weeks after treatment. Because the trial had a single-armed design, the trial could not examine how radiation dose or scheduling affected the TCR repertoire.

TCR beta libraries were generated from genomic DNA with the immunoSEQ kit, following the manufacturer's recommendations. Library preparation used a first multiplex PCR with proprietary primers, then a second PCR adding unique barcodes, with bead cleanups after each round. Each sample batch included a kit-provided positive control reaction and a negative control reaction. The final libraries underwent checking on an Agilent 4200 TapeStation D1000 ScreenTape, volumetric pooling, and quantification by qPCR. Sequencing was performed on an Illumina NextSeq500 with a MidOutput 150-cycle cartridge, and 156 Read1 and 15 Index1 cycles were run with kit custom primers. The pooled library was loaded at 0.9 to 1 pM, with a roughly 18% PhiX control spiked in. Processing in the source paper ran as follows. The vendor-processed data were analyzed in R, and a clonotype was defined as all T cells that share the same CDR3 nucleotide sequence. In the clone abundance analyses, frequencies in each sample were normalized to that sample's 10,000 most abundant clones. Before analysis, public T cell clones were removed, and these numbered fewer than six per sample on average. An abundance difference of at least 32-fold between compartments was the criterion for calling clonotypes tumor-enriched or baseline blood-enriched. A beta-binomial differential abundance model was used to identify clonotypes that were expanded or contracted between blood time points. The Baroni-Urbani and Buser coefficient was used to measure tumor-blood repertoire similarity, and groups were compared with two-tailed Wilcoxon tests in R. TCRdb's version of the immuneACCESS table is confined to in-frame rearrangements and falls short of the full clone set. An unresolved V gene accounts for under half of the shortfall where checked; the remainder is of unknown origin. The DNA gave D and trimming, while V, J and clone size come from that table. The sample has over 85,000 clones on record, 70% to 90% of them singletons. Under 10% of the sample rests with the top ten.

With regard to this clone: Its antigen remains unidentified. No qualities accompany the bases; no much larger clone lies one base away.

In light of the paper, this sample's time point label describes: blood 4 weeks post-SBRT, at nephrectomy. The sample's treatment or condition label is to be understood as: 15 Gy SBRT to primary tumor, nephrectomy 4 weeks later. The samples were drawn from a clinical trial, where primary renal cell carcinomas were treated with 15 Gy of stereotactic body radiation therapy and then removed by nephrectomy 4 weeks afterward. To follow tumor-enriched clonotypes, serial peripheral blood was collected from radiation-treated patients at baseline and at 2 weeks and 4 weeks after SBRT. Renal cell carcinoma with clear cell pathology was present in all patients. The QIAamp DNA Blood Mini Kit (Qiagen) was used to prepare genomic DNA for TCR sequencing. The analyses included only samples that passed all quality control checks.

Recombination connected TRBV7-3 to TRBJ2-7, with the D gene not confidently named. The receptor was isolated from a man between 45 and 60 years old with renal cell carcinoma. The input for sequencing was blood, taken from a patient whose treatment included radiotherapy and nephrectomy. The nucleotides read TGTGCCAGCAGCCCAAGGGCCGACTACGAGCAGTACTTC. Translated, this gives CASSPRADYEQYF.